This record looks at one TCR beta chain sequence and its context. Its target is unknown. This sample was included in a study of siplizumab effects on memory and regulatory T cells. The CDR3 is 13 amino acids. Germline CDR1 and CDR2: ENHRY and SYGVKD. V lost 4 bases, J lost 7 bases, and 3 bases stayed unmatched. Repertoires were generated with immunoSEQ multiplex PCR, while TCRdb's copy carries only in-frame clones and drops some. The sample has around 87,000 clones; 90% are singletons. Study-level findings and limits: Proliferating Tregs in siplizumab cultures were never verified as suppressive.

What was sequenced was CD4+ T cells sorted from blood. This chain uses TRBV10-3 with TRBJ2-2; 7 bases agree with TRBD2. The TCR sequence derives from a human donor in good health. DNA of the CDR3: TGTGCCATCAGTGCCGGGGACTACGGGGAGCTGTTTTTT. As protein: CAISAGDYGELFF.